This TCR beta chain was retrieved from a study of shared clonotypes between healthy human individuals (dated by TCRdb to between 2020 and 2021). Study-wide context: The cohort comprised two women and a few men aged 18 to 49 years. For each donor, CD4 naive and CD4 memory were each run on three plates, CD8 naive on two plates, and CD8 memory on one plate. The study deeply sequenced blood TCR repertoires of about 5 healthy adults to estimate repertoire size and the extent of clonotype sharing between individuals. Different laboratories and diverse techniques were used to prepare libraries and sequence TCR repertoires, to increase sequencing depth and limit assay-specific biases. Per donor, leukapheresis produced somewhere between about 0.9 and 10 billion PBMCs.

From a lookup of the germline V gene, CDR1 and CDR2 are SGHDT and YYEEEE. Spanning cysteine to phenylalanine, the CDR3 consists of 14 amino acids. Only CDR3 DNA remains: 42 bases, in frame from the first base. V was cut back by 1 base and J by 5 bases, leaving a gap of 12 bases between them. On this clone itself: This receptor's antigen is unknown. No qualities accompany the bases; no much larger clone lies one base away.

Using the deep immunoSEQ assay, TCR CDR3 regions were amplified from genomic DNA by multiplex PCR. Genomic DNA extracted from each cell subset was distributed evenly over all wells of several immunoSEQ 96-well plates, and each plate served as one replicate. For sorted subsets, around 200 ng genomic DNA, equal to 25,000 to 35,000 T cell genomes, was loaded into each replicate PCR. Purified libraries were measured with a Qubit 3.0 fluorometer, size-checked on a Bioanalyzer 2100, and measured again with the KAPA Library Quantification kit. Every immunoSEQ 96-well plate was sequenced on a dedicated single-read 150-cycle Illumina NextSeq 550 flow cell. As for the original processing: Because the immunoSEQ output held only junctional sequences and lacked quality scores, the filtering could not match the filtering applied to full-length reads. To assign V/J genes and CDR3, sequences were annotated against IMGT germline references using PyIR, a Python wrapper for IgBLAST v1.9. Reads were filtered out if the reads had weak V/J assignments (E-value above 1e-6), no CDR3, stop codons, out-of-frame junctions, or ambiguous translated residues. A V3J clonotype was defined by an identical inferred V gene, J gene, and CDR3 amino acid sequence. Percentage overlap between repertoires was calculated by dividing the number of shared unique clonotypes by the size of the smaller repertoire. RTK rarefaction, the Chao1 estimator, and Recon v2.1 estimates of unobserved clonotypes were used to assess repertoire richness. Generation probabilities for all TCRbeta clonotypes obtained by the gDNA method from a handful of donors were computed using OLGA. Not all clones reach the TCRdb copy of this immuneACCESS table, which keeps in-frame sequences only. Checked studies attribute under half of the gap to unresolved V genes and leave the rest unexplained. V and J calls and clone size follow that table, whereas D and trimming were derived from the DNA. Across this sample there are about 2 million clones, with roughly 94% seen only once. The ten largest clones add up to 0.9% to 1.4% of the sample.

CD8 naive samples were obtained by positive selection for CCR7 among CD45RO-negative cells, yielding a CD45RA+CCR7+ population from which TemRA cells were excluded. Healthy HIV-negative adults with no recently reported acute infections or vaccinations were included as donors. All donors were Caucasian adults living in Nashville, Tennessee, USA. Blood was obtained by leukapheresis, after which PBMCs were separated by Ficoll-Histopaque density gradient centrifugation and cryopreserved in liquid nitrogen vapor phase. Purity and quantity of every magnetically sorted T cell population were checked by analytical flow cytometry. Genomic DNA was isolated from every sorted fraction and measured by UV absorbance on a Nanodrop 2000c. General conclusions and limits of the study: The small number of donors limited the genetic and exposure-history diversity represented. Higher generation probabilities were observed for clonotypes shared by all four sorted-subset donors than for non-shared clonotypes. Larger estimated clonotype richness was generally found for naive subsets than for memory subsets. Pairwise subsampling indicated that sequencing depth was expected to affect the degree of clonotype sharing among donors. Sharing across several donors was observed for roughly 5% of naive CD4, under 4% of naive CD8, 2% to 2.5% of memory CD4, and roughly 0.4% of memory CD8 clonotypes. Only blood was sampled, and tissue TCR repertoires likely differ from those in blood. Rarefaction of sorted-subset datasets indicated incomplete sequencing despite the large sequencing depth.

The clonotype was recovered from a man aged 18 to 29 in good health. The sequencing input was naive CD8+ T cells sorted from blood. The cell subset or site label, read with the paper, signifies: CD45RA+CCR7+. The rearranged segments are TRBV5-6 and TRBJ1-1, with TRBD1 tentatively as D gene (6 bases match). CDR3 reads: CASSLLTGKTEAFF. In nucleotide form, the sequence is TGTGCCAGCAGCTTGCTCACAGGGAAAACTGAAGCTTTCTTT.